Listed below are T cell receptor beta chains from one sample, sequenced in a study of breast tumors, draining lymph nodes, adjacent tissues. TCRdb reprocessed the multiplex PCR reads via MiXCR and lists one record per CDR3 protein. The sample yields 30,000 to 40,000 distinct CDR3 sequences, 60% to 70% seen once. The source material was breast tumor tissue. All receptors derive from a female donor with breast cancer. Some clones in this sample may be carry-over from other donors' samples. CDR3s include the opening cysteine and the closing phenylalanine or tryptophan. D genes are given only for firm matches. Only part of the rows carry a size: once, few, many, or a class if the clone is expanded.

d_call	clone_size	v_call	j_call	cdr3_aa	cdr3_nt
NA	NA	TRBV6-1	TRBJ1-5	CASNEADGGNQPQHF	TGTGCCAGCAATGAGGCCGACGGGGGCAATCAGCCCCAGCATTTT
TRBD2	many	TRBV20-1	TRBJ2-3	CSAARLAGGPTDTQCF	TGCAGTGCTGCACGACTAGCGGGAGGGCCCACAGATACGCAGTGTTTT
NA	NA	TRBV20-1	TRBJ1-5	CSARDRVEQPQHF	TGCAGTGCTAGAGACAGGGTTGAGCAGCCCCAGCATTTT
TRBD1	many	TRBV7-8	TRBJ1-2	CASSVGQFSNYGYTF	TGTGCCAGCAGCGTGGGACAGTTTTCTAACTATGGCTACACCTTC
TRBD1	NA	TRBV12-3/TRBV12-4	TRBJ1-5	CASSMTGGYNQPQHF	TGTGCCAGCAGTATGACAGGGGGCTACAATCAGCCCCAGCATTTT
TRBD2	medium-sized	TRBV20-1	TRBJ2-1	CSARSSGGNSYNEQFF	TGCAGTGCTAGATCCAGCGGGGGAAACTCCTACAATGAGCAGTTCTTC
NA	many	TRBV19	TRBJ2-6	CASSIRRGAGANVLTF	TGTGCCAGTAGTATCCGACGGGGAGCTGGGGCCAACGTCCTGACTTTC
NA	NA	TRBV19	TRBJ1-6	CASSLQAPNNSPLHF	TGTGCCAGTAGTCTCCAGGCCCCAAATAATTCACCCCTCCACTTT
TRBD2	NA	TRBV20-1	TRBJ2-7	CSARSLAGHYEQYF	TGCAGTGCTAGATCACTAGCGGGGCACTACGAGCAGTACTTC
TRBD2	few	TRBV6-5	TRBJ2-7	CASVTGGSIEQYF	TGTGCCAGCGTAACGGGAGGATCCATCGAGCAGTACTTC
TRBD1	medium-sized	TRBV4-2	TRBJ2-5	CASSQEVGTGEKTQYF	TGTGCCAGCAGCCAGGAGGTCGGGACAGGGGAAAAGACCCAGTACTTC
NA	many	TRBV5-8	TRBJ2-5	CASSLTIQEKETQYF	TGTGCCAGCAGCTTGACGATTCAGGAAAAAGAGACCCAGTACTTC
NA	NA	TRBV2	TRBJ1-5	CASSESKGSNQPQHF	TGTGCCAGCAGTGAGTCTAAGGGTAGCAATCAGCCCCAGCATTTT
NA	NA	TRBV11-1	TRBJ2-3	CASRPRRNTDTQYF	TGTGCCAGCAGACCTAGACGGAACACAGATACGCAGTATTTT
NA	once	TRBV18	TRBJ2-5	CASSPRIGEETQYF	TGTGCCAGCTCACCACGAATAGGGGAAGAGACCCAGTACTTC
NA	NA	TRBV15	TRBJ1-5	CATGRDRLPQHF	TGTGCCACCGGCAGAGATCGTCTGCCCCAGCATTTT
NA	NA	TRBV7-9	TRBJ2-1	CASSLDGYEQFF	TGTGCCAGCAGCTTAGACGGGTATGAGCAGTTCTTC
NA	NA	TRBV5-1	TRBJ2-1	CASGRTVREQFF	TGCGCCAGCGGACGGACGGTAAGAGAGCAGTTCTTC
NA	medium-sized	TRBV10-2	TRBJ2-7	CASSEYLPQGEQYF	TGCGCCAGCAGTGAATACCTCCCCCAGGGCGAGCAGTACTTC
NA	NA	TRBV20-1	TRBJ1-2	CSAPGRTYGYTF	TGCAGTGCCCCGGGACGGACCTATGGCTACACCTTC
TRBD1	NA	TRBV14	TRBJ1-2	CASSHVGQGIYGYTF	TGTGCCAGCAGCCACGTGGGACAGGGCATTTATGGCTACACCTTC
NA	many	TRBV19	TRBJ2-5	CASSIGAVQGTQYF	TGTGCCAGTAGTATCGGGGCAGTGCAGGGGACCCAGTACTTC